This TCR beta chain was identified during a study of T cell responses to AZD1222 COVID-19 vaccine. The protocol was immunoSEQ multiplex PCR, while the TCRdb copy is restricted to in-frame clones and leaves out a portion. The sample includes 250,000 to 300,000 clones, 90% to 95% of them seen just once. J gave up 5 bases and V 5 bases, and 5 bases lay outside the gene matches. CDR1 and CDR2 from the germline V gene are SGHNT and YENEEA. This CDR3 is built from 14 residues. Pooling was applied to second doses at about 4 or about 12 weeks. The material was peripheral blood, obtained 28 days after the second AZD1222 dose. The receptor comes from an adult who received the AZD1222 COVID-19 vaccine. The V call is TRBV11-3, the J call TRBJ2-2; 7 nucleotides line up with TRBD1. The chain's CDR3 is CASSVRQGTGELFF. CDR3 sequence (DNA): TGTGCCAGCAGCGTTAGACAGGGAACCGGGGAGCTGTTTTTT.